This T cell receptor beta chain emerged from a study of Graves' ophthalmopathy and Graves' hyperthyroidism. PBMCs came from 7.5 to 10 ml of fresh peripheral blood. CDR3 regions of TCR beta were amplified from RNA transcripts. HTBI-primed first-round RT-PCR preceded second-round multiplex PCR. One entry per CDR3 protein results from TCRdb running MiXCR on the multiplex PCR reads. Of over 150,000 distinct CDR3 sequences in the sample, 30% to 45% are singletons; the top ten hold around 5.5%. This clonotype was observed at least ten times. CDR3 length: 15 residues. Germline V gene sequence: CDR1 MNHEY, CDR2 SVGAGI.

The TCR sequence derives from a woman aged 35 to 49 with Graves' ophthalmopathy. The sequenced material came from peripheral blood. The V gene is TRBV6-5, the J gene TRBJ1-1; possible D gene TRBD1, 5 bases. The CDR3 spells CASRWDAAPNTEAFF. CDR3 bases: TGTGCTAGCCGTTGGGACGCCGCACCGAACACTGAAGCTTTCTTT.